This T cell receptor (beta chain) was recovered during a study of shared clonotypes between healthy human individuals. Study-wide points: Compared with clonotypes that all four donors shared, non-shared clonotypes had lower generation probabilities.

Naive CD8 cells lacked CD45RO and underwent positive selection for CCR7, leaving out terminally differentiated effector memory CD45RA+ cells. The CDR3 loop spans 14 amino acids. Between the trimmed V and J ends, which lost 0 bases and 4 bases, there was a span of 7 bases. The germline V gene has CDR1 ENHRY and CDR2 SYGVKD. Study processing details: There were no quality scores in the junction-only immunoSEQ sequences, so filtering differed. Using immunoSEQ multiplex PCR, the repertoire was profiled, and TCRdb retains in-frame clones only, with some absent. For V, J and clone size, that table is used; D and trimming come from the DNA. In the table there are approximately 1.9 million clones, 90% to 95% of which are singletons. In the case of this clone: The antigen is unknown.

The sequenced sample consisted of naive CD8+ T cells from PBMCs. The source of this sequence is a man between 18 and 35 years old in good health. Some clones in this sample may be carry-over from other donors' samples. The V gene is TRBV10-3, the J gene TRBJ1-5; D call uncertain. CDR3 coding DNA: TGTGCCATCAGTGAGTCGGGAGGTAATCAGCCCCAGCATTTT. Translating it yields CAISESGGNQPQHF.